Below, 19 T cell receptor beta chains from the same sample are listed, as sequenced in a study of OX40 agonist ivuxolimab in advanced cancers. Some clones are missing from TCRdb's copy, which holds only in-frame ones; the method was immunoSEQ multiplex PCR. This table holds 25,000 to 35,000 clones, approximately 81% found once. The sequencing used CD4+ or CD8+ T cells sorted from blood, collected in a trial of the OX40 agonist ivuxolimab. These receptors came from an adult with an advanced solid tumor such as melanoma, head and neck, liver or kidney cancer.

This clone was seen just once. The chain has TRBV28 and TRBJ2-5; D might be TRBD2 (6 bases). The DNA end lines up better with TRBJ2-7; the J call may be wrong. Germline assignment: CDR1 MDHEN and CDR2 SYDVKM. CDR3 length: 14 amino acids. CDR3 sequence (DNA): TGTGCCAGCAGTTTGGAGGGGCCCCACTACGAGCAGTACTTC. Translated: CASSLEGPHYEQYF.

The V call is TRBV7-9, the J call TRBJ1-2; D gene uncertain. Trimming took 4 bases from V and 7 from J, leaving 16 bases between them. The CDR3 is 14 amino acids. Germline V gene lookup returns CDR1 SEHNR and CDR2 FQNEAQ (reference sequence). CDR3 in amino acids: CASSSVAGLVGYTF. Here the CDR3 DNA reads TGTGCCAGCAGCTCCGTGGCAGGTTTAGTTGGCTACACCTTC.

The rearrangement uses TRBV5-1 and TRBJ2-7; D may be TRBD1 (6 bases). The ends were cut back, 2 bases at V and 0 bases at J, with 9 bases in the middle. The CDR3 runs 14 residues. The V gene's germline CDR1 is SGHRS and CDR2 YFSETQ. The CDR3 DNA reads TGCGCCAGCAGCTTCGACAGGACCTCCTACGAGCAGTACTTC. This gives the protein CASSFDRTSYEQYF.

The gene calls are TRBV5-4 and TRBJ2-1, with 11 positions matching TRBD1. The CDR3 totals 12 residues. Germline assignment: CDR1 SGHNT and CDR2 YYREEE (reference sequence). J lost 9 bases, V lost 5 bases, and 1 base had no gene match. This CDR3 reads CASRGQGGEQFF. CDR3 in DNA: TGTGCCAGCAGGGGACAGGGGGGTGAGCAGTTCTTC.

The genes are TRBV27 and TRBJ2-7; TRBD1 agrees at 9 bases. V dropped 5 bases and J dropped 6; count of bases not matched to a gene: 2. Germline CDR1 MNHEY, CDR2 SMNVEV (reference sequence). The CDR3 length is 12 residues. This CDR3 reads CASSTGGAEQYF. The CDR3 DNA follows: TGTGCCAGCAGTACAGGGGGCGCCGAGCAGTACTTC.

This sequence joins TRBV19 and TRBJ2-1; 8 nucleotides match TRBD2. The CDR3 extends over 13 amino acids. V was pared by 6 bases and J by 6 bases, with 4 bases of the junction left unmatched. CDR1 is LNHDA, CDR2 SQIVND, per germline (reference sequence). The CDR3: CASSPGLANEQFF. CDR3 DNA sequence: TGTGCCAGTAGCCCTGGACTAGCCAATGAGCAGTTCTTC.

The genes are TRBV5-1 and TRBJ2-5; 9 nucleotides line up with TRBD1. Germline V gene lookup returns CDR1 SGHRS and CDR2 YFSETQ. The junction had 10 bases not matched to a gene; V was cut back by 4 bases and J by 0 bases. The CDR3 spans 17 residues. Here the CDR3 DNA reads TGCGCCAGCAGCCTTGACAGGGGGGTGGGCAACCAAGAGACCCAGTACTTC. Its protein is CASSLDRGVGNQETQYF.

The chain links TRBV7-6 to TRBJ2-2; D unresolved. V lost 5 bases and J lost 5, with 6 bases in between. This CDR3 spans 12 amino acids. CDR1 is SGHVS, CDR2 FNYEAQ, per germline. For the CDR3, the DNA is TGTGCCAGCAGCCCTAGTACCGGGGAGCTGTTTTTT. Translated, it gives CASSPSTGELFF. The full variable domain, completed using reference TRBV7-6 and TRBJ2-2, is GAGVSQSPRYKVTKRGQDVALRCDPISGHVSLYWYRQALGQGPEFLTYFNYEAQQDKSGLPNDRFSAERPEGSISTLTIQRTEQRDSAMYRCASSPSTGELFFGEGSRLTVL.

The chain couples TRBV6-5 to TRBJ2-5; a possible D gene is TRBD1 (6 bases). CDR3 length: 14 amino acids. Between the trimmed V and J ends, which lost 5 bases and 8 bases, there was a span of 18 bases. Germline-derived CDR1 and CDR2 are MNHEY and SVGAGI. CDR3 sequence (DNA): TGTGCCAGCAGTGAGACAGGAGAGTTGGCCACCCAGTACTTC. Protein product: CASSETGELATQYF.

The chain carries TRBV4-1 and TRBJ2-7; the match to TRBD1 covers 8 bases. Trimming removed 4 bases from V and 3 bases from J; junction bases left unmatched: 5. This CDR3 contains 14 residues. CDR1 MGHRA and CDR2 YSYEKL come from the germline V gene. CDR3 DNA sequence: TGCGCCAGCAGCCCTCGGGACAGGAGCTACGAGCAGTACTTC. Translating gives CASSPRDRSYEQYF.

V gene TRBV15 combines with J gene TRBJ2-7; D might be TRBD2 (7 bases). Trimming pared 0 bases from V and 12 bases from J, leaving 15 bases between. This CDR3 is 13 amino acids long. CDR1 LNHNV and CDR2 YYDKDF come from the germline V gene (reference sequence). The CDR3 sequence is CATSREGGGRLYF. DNA of the CDR3: TGTGCCACCAGCAGAGAGGGCGGGGGCAGGTTGTACTTC. Variable domain in full (rest from reference TRBV15 and TRBJ2-7): DAMVIQNPRYQVTQFGKPVTLSCSQTLNHNVMYWYQQKSSQAPKLLFHYYDKDFNNEADTPDNFQSRRPNTSFCFLDIRSPGLGDTAMYLCATSREGGGRLYFGPGTRLTVT.

This CDR3 is CASSHRGDEQYF. In nucleotides, the CDR3 is TGCGCCAGCAGCCACCGCGGTGACGAGCAGTACTTC. This sequence joins TRBV5-1 and TRBJ2-7; D ambiguous. The V gene lost 4 bases and the J gene lost 5 bases, with 10 bases spanning the gap. This CDR3 has 12 amino acids. The germline gives CDR1 SGHRS, CDR2 YFSETQ.

This chain connects TRBV14 to TRBJ1-1; tentative D call: TRBD1 (5 bases). Germline-derived CDR1 and CDR2 are SGHDN and FVKESK. V lost 10 bases to trimming and J lost 3 bases, with 18 bases between them. The CDR3 totals 14 residues. CDR3 nucleotides: TGTGCCACCAACTCCTCGGACAAAGACACTGAAGCTTTCTTT. It encodes CATNSSDKDTEAFF.

This chain uses TRBV4-2 with TRBJ2-7, with a tentative D call TRBD1 (5 bases). CDR3 length: 12 amino acids. Germline CDR1 reads LGHNA; CDR2 reads YNFKEQ. V shed 4 bases and J shed 6 bases, with 10 bases lying between them. CDR3: CASSLATGEQYF. The CDR3 coding sequence is TGTGCCAGCAGCCTGGCCACAGGCGAGCAGTACTTC.

CDR3 protein: CASSLSRTGDGYTF. CDR3 nucleotide sequence: TGTGCCAGCAGTTTATCCCGGACAGGGGATGGCTACACCTTC. The chain is built from TRBV28 and TRBJ1-2; 9 positions match TRBD1. Germline loops: CDR1 MDHEN, CDR2 SYDVKM. The V segment lost 1 base and the J segment 6 bases; nucleotides outside the gene matches: 3. The CDR3 has 14 residues.

V usage is TRBV30 and J usage is TRBJ1-1; D unclear. In germline, CDR1 is GTSNPN, CDR2 SVGIG (reference sequence). The CDR3 is made up of 11 amino acids. The ends were cut back, 5 bases at V and 1 base at J, with 5 bases in the middle. The CDR3 region has the DNA TGTGCCTGGGGTACGAACACTGAAGCTTTCTTT. It yields the protein CAWGTNTEAFF.

The chain is built from TRBV5-4 and TRBJ2-7; 9 nucleotides match TRBD2. The V gene end was trimmed by 3 bases and the J gene end by 2 bases; junction bases not matched to a gene: 3. The CDR3 is made up of 14 amino acids. Germline lookup yields CDR1 SGHNT and CDR2 YYREEE (reference sequence). The DNA of the CDR3 is TGTGCCAGCAGCTGGGCGGGAGGGACCTACGAGCAGTACTTC. It yields the protein CASSWAGGTYEQYF.

Details on this clone: The junction differs from germline at one of its ends, possibly a read error. The rearrangement uses TRBV7-9 and TRBJ1-2; D remains ambiguous. Germline-derived CDR1 and CDR2 are SEHNR and FQNEAQ (reference sequence). CDR3 length: 13 amino acids. CDR3 nucleotides: TGTGTCAGCAGCTTGCCGGGAATGAATGGCTACACCTTC. It specifies CVSSLPGMNGYTF.

The V and J genes are TRBV7-8 and TRBJ2-3; the D call may be TRBD1 or TRBD2 (6 bases each). Trimming cost V 5 bases and J 5 bases, with 17 bases left between them. The CDR3 length is 15 residues. Germline loops: CDR1 SGHVS, CDR2 FQNEAQ. CDR3 in amino acids: CASSPIGGDIDTQYF. DNA for the CDR3: TGTGCCAGCAGCCCCATCGGCGGGGACATAGATACGCAGTATTTT.